What follows describes a single T cell receptor (beta chain). The antigen remains unidentified. The library tagged each cDNA molecule with unique molecular identifiers. TCRdb processed the RACE reads anew with MiXCR; each CDR3 protein has one entry. The sample gives approximately 69,000 distinct CDR3 sequences, about 9.3% of which show up once; roughly 6.8% is in the top ten. These data belong to a study of human T cells and chemical hapten exposure. On the study more broadly: Application of 0.01% DPC to the upper back was done by patch test, with a reading at 6 days.

Study observations and caveats: Relative to control repertoires, expanded TCRs gave rise to significantly more large CDR3 similarity clusters. Positively correlated with patch test score were the counts of PT1 expanded TCRs.

Described time point: patch test 2, 6 weeks after DPC sensitization. Treatment described: therapeutic diphenylcyclopropenone sensitization with weekly scalp DPC. The clonotype originates from a woman aged 50 to 60 with alopecia areata. Some clones in this sample may be carry-over from other donors' samples. The sample consisted of whole blood, taken in connection with sensitization to the hapten diphenylcyclopropenone (DPC).

The CDR3 DNA reads TGTGCCAGCAGCTTAAAAAGTAGGCAGGGGGGCAACTATAATTCACCCCTCCACTTT. Encoded protein: CASSLKSRQGGNYNSPLHF. The chain recombines TRBV7-6 with TRBJ1-6, with TRBD1 matching 7 bases. V was clipped by 2 bases and J by 3 bases; unmatched bases: 13. Germline values: CDR1 SGHVS, CDR2 FNYEAQ. This CDR3 is 19 amino acids long.